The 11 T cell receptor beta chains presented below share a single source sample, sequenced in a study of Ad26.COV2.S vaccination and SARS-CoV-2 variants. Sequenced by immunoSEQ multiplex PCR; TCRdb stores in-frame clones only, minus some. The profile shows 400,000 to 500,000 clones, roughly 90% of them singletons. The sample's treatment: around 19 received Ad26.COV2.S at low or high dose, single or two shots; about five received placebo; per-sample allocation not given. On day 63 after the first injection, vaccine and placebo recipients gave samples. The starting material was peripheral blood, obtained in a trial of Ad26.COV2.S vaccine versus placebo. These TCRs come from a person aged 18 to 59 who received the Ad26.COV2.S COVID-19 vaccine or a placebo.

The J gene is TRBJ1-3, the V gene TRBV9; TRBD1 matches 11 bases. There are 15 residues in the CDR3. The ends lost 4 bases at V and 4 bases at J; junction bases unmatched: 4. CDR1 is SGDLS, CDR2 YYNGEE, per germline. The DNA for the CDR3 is TGTGCCAGCAGCCCGGGGACAGGGGGAGGAAACACCATATATTTT. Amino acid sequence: CASSPGTGGGNTIYF.

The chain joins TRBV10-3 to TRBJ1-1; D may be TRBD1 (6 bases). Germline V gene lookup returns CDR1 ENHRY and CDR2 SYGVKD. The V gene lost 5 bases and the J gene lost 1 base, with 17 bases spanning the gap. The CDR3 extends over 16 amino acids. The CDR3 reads CAISKAGTRENTEAFF. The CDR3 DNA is TGTGCCATCAGTAAGGCCGGGACACGCGAGAACACTGAAGCTTTCTTT.

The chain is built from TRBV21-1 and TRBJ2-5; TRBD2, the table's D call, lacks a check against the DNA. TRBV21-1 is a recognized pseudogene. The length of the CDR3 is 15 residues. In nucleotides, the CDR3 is TGTGCCAGCAGCAGTCCAGGACGGGGGGCGGAGACCCAGTACTTC. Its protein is CASSSPGRGAETQYF.

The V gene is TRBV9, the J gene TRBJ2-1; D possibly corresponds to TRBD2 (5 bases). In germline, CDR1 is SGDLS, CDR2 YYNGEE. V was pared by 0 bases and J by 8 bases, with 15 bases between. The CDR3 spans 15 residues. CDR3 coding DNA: TGTGCCAGCAGCGTAGGGAGAGGGTCGGGTGATGAGCAGTTCTTC. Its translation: CASSVGRGSGDEQFF.

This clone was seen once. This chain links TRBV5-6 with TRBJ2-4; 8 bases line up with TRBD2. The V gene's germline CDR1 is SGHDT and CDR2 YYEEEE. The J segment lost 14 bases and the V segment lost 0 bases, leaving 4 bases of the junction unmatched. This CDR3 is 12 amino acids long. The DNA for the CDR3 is TGTGCCAGCAGCTTGGCTAGCGGGTCCGAGTACTTC. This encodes CASSLASGSEYF. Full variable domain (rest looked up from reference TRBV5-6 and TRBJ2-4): DAGVTQSPTHLIKTRGQQVTLRCSPKSGHDTVSWYQQALGQGPQFIFQYYEEEERQRGNFPDRFSGHQFPNYSSELNVNALLLGDSALYLCASSLASGSEYFGAGTRLSVL.

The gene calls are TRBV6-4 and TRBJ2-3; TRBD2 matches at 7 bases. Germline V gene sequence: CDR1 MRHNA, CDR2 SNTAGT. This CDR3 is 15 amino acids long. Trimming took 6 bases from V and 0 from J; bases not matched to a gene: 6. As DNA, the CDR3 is TGTGCCAGCAGATATAGCGGGTCTAGCACAGATACGCAGTATTTT. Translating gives CASRYSGSSTDTQYF.

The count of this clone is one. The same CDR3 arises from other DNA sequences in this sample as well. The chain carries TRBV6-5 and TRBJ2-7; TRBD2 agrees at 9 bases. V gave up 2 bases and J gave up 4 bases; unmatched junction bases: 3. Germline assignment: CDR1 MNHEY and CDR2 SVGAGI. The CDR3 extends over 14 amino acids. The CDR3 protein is CASSYAGGPYEQYF. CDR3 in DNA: TGTGCCAGCAGTTACGCGGGGGGGCCTTACGAGCAGTACTTC.

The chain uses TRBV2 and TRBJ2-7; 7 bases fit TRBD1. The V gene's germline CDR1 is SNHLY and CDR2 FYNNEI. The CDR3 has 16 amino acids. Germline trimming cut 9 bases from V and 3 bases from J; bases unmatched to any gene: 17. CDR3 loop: CASGQARGSGFYEQYF. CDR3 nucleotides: TGTGCCAGTGGACAGGCGAGGGGGTCGGGATTCTACGAGCAGTACTTC.

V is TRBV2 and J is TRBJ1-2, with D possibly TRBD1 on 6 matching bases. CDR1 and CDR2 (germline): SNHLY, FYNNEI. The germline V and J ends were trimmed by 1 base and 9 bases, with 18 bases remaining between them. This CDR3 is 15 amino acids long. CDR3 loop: CASSEVDSGLGSYTF. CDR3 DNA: TGTGCCAGCAGTGAAGTGGACAGTGGGCTTGGAAGCTACACCTTC.

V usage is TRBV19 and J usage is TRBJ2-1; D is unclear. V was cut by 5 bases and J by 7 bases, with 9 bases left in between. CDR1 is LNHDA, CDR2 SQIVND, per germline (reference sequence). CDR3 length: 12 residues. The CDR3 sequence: CASSYPGNEQFF. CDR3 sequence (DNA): TGTGCCAGTAGTTATCCGGGTAATGAGCAGTTCTTC.

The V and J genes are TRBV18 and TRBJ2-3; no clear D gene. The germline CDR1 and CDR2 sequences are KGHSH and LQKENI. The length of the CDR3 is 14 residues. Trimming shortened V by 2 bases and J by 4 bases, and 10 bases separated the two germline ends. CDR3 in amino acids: CASSPGLVPDTQYF. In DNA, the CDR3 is TGTGCCAGCTCACCAGGCCTAGTGCCAGATACGCAGTATTTT.